What follows are 31 T cell receptor beta chains derived from one specimen sequenced in a study of cytomegalovirus exposure and HLA in healthy donors (dated by TCRdb to 2015 to 2018). Library generation was performed with the immunoSEQ multiplex PCR assay. A mixture of 60 forward primers for TCR Vbeta segments and 13 reverse primers for TCR Jbeta segments was used in the multiplex PCR. Held by TCRdb, this immuneACCESS table contains in-frame sequences only and omits some clones. Under half of the omission traces to an unresolved V gene where checked; the cause of the rest is unknown. The sample records about 160,000 clones, around nine tenths of which are singletons. The ten largest clones capture over 0.8% of the sample. The specimen sequenced was PBMCs. The source is a woman aged 25 to 39 in good health and CMV-seronegative.

The chain employs TRBV28 and TRBJ1-4, with 9 bases matching TRBD1. The CDR3 runs to 14 residues. J lost 7 bases, V lost 7 bases, and 7 bases had no gene match. Germline assignment: CDR1 MDHEN and CDR2 SYDVKM. The DNA for the CDR3 is TGTGCCAGCAAGGCGGGACAGGGCGTTGAAAAACTGTTTTTT. Protein: CASKAGQGVEKLFF.

The rearrangement joins TRBV18 to TRBJ2-5; no clear D gene. This CDR3 is 13 amino acids long. Trimming pared 2 bases from V and 2 bases from J, leaving 6 bases between. CDR1 is KGHSH, CDR2 LQKENI, per germline. CDR3 residues: CASSPRRQETQYF. In DNA, the CDR3 is TGTGCCAGCTCACCAAGGAGACAAGAGACCCAGTACTTC.

The chain combines TRBV27 with TRBJ2-1; maybe TRBD1 (6 bases). This CDR3 is built from 18 residues. The ends were cut back, 2 bases at V and 8 bases at J, with 25 bases in the middle. CDR1 and CDR2 (germline): MNHEY, SMNVEV (reference sequence). The CDR3 sequence is CASSLQRAGVAGRDEQFF. CDR3 nucleotide sequence: TGTGCCAGCAGTTTACAGAGAGCAGGGGTCGCCGGTAGGGATGAGCAGTTCTTC.

The V and J genes are TRBV27 and TRBJ1-5; D not resolved. CDR3 size: 13 residues. Trimming pared 6 bases from V and 1 base from J, leaving 7 bases between. Germline V gene lookup returns CDR1 MNHEY and CDR2 SMNVEV (reference sequence). CDR3 sequence (DNA): TGTGCCAGCAGGAGGGTGAGCAATCAGCCCCAGCATTTT. The encoded protein is CASRRVSNQPQHF.

The chain uses TRBV25-1 and TRBJ1-2; 8 bases are a match to TRBD1. V lost 4 bases to trimming and J lost 8 bases; unmatched junction nucleotides: 12. Germline V lookup: CDR1 MGHDK, CDR2 SYGVNS. This CDR3 is 15 amino acids long. CDR3 protein: CASSGGTGLWSGYTF. The CDR3 nucleotides read TGTGCCAGCAGTGGGGGGACAGGTCTATGGTCCGGCTACACCTTC.

This chain joins TRBV29-1 and TRBJ2-7; the match to TRBD1 covers 8 bases. CDR1 is SQVTM, CDR2 ANQGSEA, per germline. The CDR3 extends over 12 amino acids. V dropped 6 bases and J dropped 6; count of bases not matched to a gene: 7. The CDR3 region has the DNA TGCAGCGTCGCGACAGGGGTTACCGAGCAGTACTTC. The encoded protein is CSVATGVTEQYF.

CDR3 loop: CASSVIPDPDTQYF. The DNA for the CDR3 is TGTGCCAGCAGCGTAATTCCAGATCCAGATACGCAGTATTTT. J is TRBJ2-3 and V is TRBV9; the D is unclear. The CDR3 length is 14 residues. Germline V gives CDR1 SGDLS, CDR2 YYNGEE. The germline V and J ends were trimmed by 1 base and 4 bases, with 10 bases remaining between them.

This chain uses TRBV11-3 with TRBJ2-6; a possible D gene is TRBD2 (6 bases). The CDR3 has 16 residues. CDR1 is SGHNT, CDR2 YENEEA, per germline. V was clipped by 5 bases and J by 1 base, with 12 bases between them. CDR3 bases: TGTGCCAGCAGCGGAGGGATTTCATCTGGGGCCAACGTCCTGACTTTC. It specifies CASSGGISSGANVLTF.

The chain couples TRBV5-4 to TRBJ2-7, with 7 bases aligning to TRBD2. J gave up 5 bases and V 0 bases, and 11 bases lay outside the gene matches. Germline V CDR1 and CDR2: SGHNT, YYREEE (reference sequence). The CDR3 loop spans 16 amino acids. The CDR3, as DNA: TGTGCCAGCAGCTTGGGGACTAGGATCGGAGCGAACGAGCAGTACTTC. Translating it yields CASSLGTRIGANEQYF.

This chain links TRBV15 with TRBJ2-7; 8 positions match TRBD2. CDR1 is LNHNV, CDR2 YYDKDF, per germline (reference sequence). The CDR3 sequence is 17 residues long. Unmatched junction bases numbered 14, after V lost 1 base and J lost 6 bases. In DNA form, the CDR3 reads TGTGCCACCAGCAGAGGCAGCCCAGCGGGGGTTGGTGTCGAGCAGTACTTC. It is translated as CATSRGSPAGVGVEQYF.

V and J are TRBV5-5 and TRBJ1-1, with D maybe TRBD1 (5 bases). V lost 4 bases, J lost 1 base, and 14 bases lay in between. In germline, CDR1 is SGHKS, CDR2 YYEKEE (reference sequence). The CDR3 sequence is 15 residues long. The CDR3 loop is CASSPLQGENTEAFF. As DNA, the CDR3 is TGTGCCAGCAGCCCTCTGCAGGGCGAGAACACTGAAGCTTTCTTT.

This clone was seen only once. This rearrangement joins TRBV27 to TRBJ1-5, with 7 positions matching TRBD1. The V and J ends lost 6 bases and 4 bases, in that order; junction bases with no gene match: 9. The V gene's germline CDR1 is MNHEY and CDR2 SMNVEV (reference sequence). This CDR3 has 15 residues. The CDR3 DNA follows: TGTGCCAGCAGAAAGATAGACAGGGTGAATCAGCCCCAGCATTTT. This codes for CASRKIDRVNQPQHF.

This clone was observed a few times. The chain recombines TRBV4-1 with TRBJ1-5, with TRBD1 matching 7 bases. The germline gives CDR1 MGHRA, CDR2 YSYEKL. The length of the CDR3 is 14 residues. V dropped 2 bases and J dropped 8; count of bases not matched to a gene: 6. In DNA, the CDR3 is TGCGCCAGCAGCCAATCGACAGGGCTTGAGCCCCAGCATTTT. It codes for CASSQSTGLEPQHF.

J is TRBJ2-7 and V is TRBV27; 7 bases match TRBD1. This CDR3 has 16 amino acids. Trimming cost V 6 bases and J 2 bases; bases outside gene matches: 13. The germline V gene has CDR1 MNHEY and CDR2 SMNVEV (reference sequence). The CDR3 is CASSTPRGRPPYEQYF. The DNA for the CDR3 is TGTGCCAGCAGCACCCCAAGGGGGCGCCCCCCCTACGAGCAGTACTTC.

The table lists this clone with a few counts. The V gene is TRBV28, the J gene TRBJ1-1; 8 nucleotides agree with TRBD1. V shed 7 bases and J 4 bases; nucleotides not matched to a gene: 5. The CDR3 contains 13 residues. CDR1 is MDHEN, CDR2 SYDVKM, per germline. The CDR3 region is CASKTGEFTEAFF. As DNA, the CDR3 is TGTGCCAGCAAGACAGGGGAGTTCACTGAAGCTTTCTTT.

This clone has more than one count but fewer than ten. The rearrangement joins TRBV5-4 to TRBJ2-4, with 10 nucleotides matching TRBD2. This CDR3 comprises 17 residues. V lost 0 bases, J lost 5 bases, and 8 bases stayed unmatched. The germline CDR1 and CDR2 sequences are SGHNT and YYREEE (reference sequence). CDR3 DNA sequence: TGTGCCAGCAGCTTGGTCGTTCTAGCGGGGGCGGAAAACATTCAGTACTTC. Amino acids: CASSLVVLAGAENIQYF.

The chain combines TRBV9 with TRBJ2-1, with TRBD1 matching 7 bases. Germline V gives CDR1 SGDLS, CDR2 YYNGEE. With 1 base clipped from V and 5 bases from J, the junction kept 0 bases outside the gene matches. The CDR3 spans 13 residues. The CDR3, as DNA: TGTGCCAGCAGCGTACAGGGGGACAATGAGCAGTTCTTC. Translating it yields CASSVQGDNEQFF.

Only a few counts were recorded for this clone. The V call is TRBV6-1, the J call TRBJ2-7; D is perhaps TRBD1 (6 bases). Trimming took 6 bases from V and 3 from J, leaving 18 bases between them. The CDR3 has 15 residues. Germline values: CDR1 MNHNS, CDR2 SASEGT. The CDR3 region is CASREIGQNNYEQYF. The CDR3 DNA is TGTGCCAGCAGGGAAATAGGACAGAATAACTACGAGCAGTACTTC.

This clone showed up just once. Here the CDR3 reads CASSVGGGQFQDEQYF. The CDR3 nucleotides read TGTGCCAGCAGCGTAGGAGGGGGACAGTTTCAAGACGAGCAGTACTTC. V gene TRBV9 combines with J gene TRBJ2-7; TRBD1 aligns across 7 bases. The trim removed 0 bases at V and 5 bases at J, leaving 11 bases unmatched. CDR1 and CDR2 (germline): SGDLS, YYNGEE. This CDR3 is built from 16 residues.

V gene TRBV28 combines with J gene TRBJ2-5; no reliable D call. The end of the DNA is better explained by TRBJ2-7, so the J call may be wrong. Germline CDR1 and CDR2: MDHEN and SYDVKM. The CDR3 is made up of 11 amino acids. CDR3 protein: CASSLTYEQYF. The DNA for the CDR3 is TGTGCCAGCAGTTTAACCTACGAGCAGTACTTC.

This clone was detected once. The chain employs TRBV5-4 and TRBJ1-4, with TRBD1 matching 9 bases. Germline values: CDR1 SGHNT, CDR2 YYREEE (reference sequence). The CDR3 loop spans 16 amino acids. Unmatched junction bases numbered 5, after V lost 0 bases and J lost 5 bases. In nucleotides, the CDR3 is TGTGCCAGCAGCTTGGGGGGACAGGGCGGGAATGAAAAACTGTTTTTT. This translates into CASSLGGQGGNEKLFF. Using reference TRBV5-4 and TRBJ1-4 for the parts outside the CDR3, the full variable domain is ETGVTQSPTHLIKTRGQQVTLRCSSQSGHNTVSWYQQALGQGPQFIFQYYREEENGRGNFPPRFSGLQFPNYSSELNVNALELDDSALYLCASSLGGQGGNEKLFFGSGTQLSVL.

This chain joins TRBV4-1 and TRBJ2-3, with TRBD2 identical over 11 bases. This CDR3 has 21 amino acids. V lost 0 bases, J lost 3 bases, and 17 bases stayed unmatched. Germline assignment: CDR1 MGHRA and CDR2 YSYEKL. CDR3 coding DNA: TGCGCCAGCAGCCAAGAGGTCTGGGGTAGCGGGGGGGAAGTACGGACAGATACGCAGTATTTT. As protein: CASSQEVWGSGGEVRTDTQYF.

In DNA form, the CDR3 reads TGTGCCAGCAGCCCCGGACTAGCGGGAGGGGTGGGAGATACGCAGTATTTT. This sequence encodes CASSPGLAGGVGDTQYF. The chain uses TRBV9 and TRBJ2-3; 15 bases map to TRBD2. V lost 4 bases, J lost 5 bases, and 8 bases stayed unmatched. The CDR3 loop spans 17 amino acids. Germline lookup yields CDR1 SGDLS and CDR2 YYNGEE.

The genes are TRBV11-2 and TRBJ1-1, with 10 bases identical to TRBD1. J gave up 1 base and V 0 bases, and 2 bases lay outside the gene matches. The CDR3 is 16 amino acids. CDR1 is SGHAT, CDR2 FQNNGV, per germline. Written as DNA, the CDR3 is TGTGCCAGCAGCTTAGATCGGGACAGGGGGAACACTGAAGCTTTCTTT. Its translation: CASSLDRDRGNTEAFF.

The chain has TRBV15 and TRBJ2-1; a possible D gene is TRBD2 (6 bases). V lost 6 bases, J lost 6 bases, and 18 bases lay in between. Germline loops: CDR1 LNHNV, CDR2 YYDKDF (reference sequence). The length of the CDR3 is 15 residues. The CDR3 coding sequence is TGTGCCACCAGGGGATCGGAGGGGCCGGGCAATGAGCAGTTCTTC. Translation gives CATRGSEGPGNEQFF.

The rearrangement links TRBV10-2 to TRBJ2-3; no clear D. CDR3 length equals 14 residues. Germline lookup yields CDR1 WSHSY and CDR2 SAAADI. V was trimmed by 2 bases and J by 1 base, leaving 7 bases between them. The DNA for the CDR3 is TGCGCCAGCAGTGAGCTAGGTGGCACAGATACGCAGTATTTT. This translates into CASSELGGTDTQYF.

This clone was counted a single time. CDR3 residues: CASSTGREQFF. The DNA of the CDR3 is TGTGCCAGTAGTACCGGTCGAGAGCAGTTCTTC. The gene calls are TRBV19 and TRBJ2-1, with D uncertain. Trimming left V 4 bases short and J 10 bases short, with 8 bases between. Germline CDR1 is LNHDA and CDR2 is SQIVND (reference sequence). This CDR3 spans 11 amino acids.

This clone was seen only a few times. The chain has TRBV5-8 and TRBJ1-1; 8 bases align to TRBD1. In germline, CDR1 is SGHTS, CDR2 YDEGEE. Losses at the gene ends were 0 bases for V and 4 bases for J; bases not matched to a gene: 5. The CDR3 extends over 15 amino acids. CDR3 sequence (DNA): TGTGCCAGCAGCTTGGGGGACAGGTTCGGCACTGAAGCTTTCTTT. It encodes CASSLGDRFGTEAFF.

The DNA of the CDR3 is TGTGCCAGTACCGTGACAGGAGGCGATAATTCACCCCTCCACTTT. Translation: CASTVTGGDNSPLHF. This chain connects TRBV19 to TRBJ1-6; D might be TRBD1 (6 bases). Germline V gene sequence: CDR1 LNHDA, CDR2 SQIVND (reference sequence). V was clipped by 7 bases and J by 5 bases, with 15 bases between them. This CDR3 spans 15 amino acids. The whole variable domain, filled in from reference TRBV19 and TRBJ1-6, reads DGGITQSPKYLFRKEGQNVTLSCEQNLNHDAMYWYRQDPGQGLRLIYYSQIVNDFQKGDIAEGYSVSREKKESFPLTVTSAQKNPTAFYLCASTVTGGDNSPLHFGNGTRLTVT.

This sequence joins TRBV18 and TRBJ2-7, with TRBD1 matching 8 bases. CDR1 and CDR2 (germline): KGHSH, LQKENI. The CDR3 spans 19 residues. V lost 0 bases and J lost 2; bases outside the gene matches: 15. CDR3 protein: CASSPPDRGQVEMAYEQYF. The DNA of the CDR3 is TGTGCCAGCTCACCACCCGACAGGGGCCAAGTAGAGATGGCCTACGAGCAGTACTTC.

This sequence joins TRBV4-2 and TRBJ1-2, with D possibly being TRBD1 (6 bases). Per germline, CDR1 LGHNA and CDR2 YNFKEQ. Trimming removed 0 bases from V and 8 bases from J, with 16 bases in between. This CDR3 is 15 amino acids long. In DNA form, the CDR3 reads TGTGCCAGCAGCCAAGATCCACAGGGCTTGAACGGCTACACCTTC. It encodes CASSQDPQGLNGYTF.